The rows below give T cell receptor beta chains drawn from one sample of a study of cytomegalovirus exposure and HLA in healthy donors. Using immunoSEQ multiplex PCR, the repertoire was profiled, and TCRdb retains in-frame clones only, with some absent. This table holds over 150,000 clones, 70% to 80% found once. The sequencing input was PBMCs. The receptors shown here come from a girl between 5 and 17 years old in good health and CMV-seropositive. The CDR3 runs from the conserved cysteine through the conserved F or W. The D gene is left open where the match is weak. Size values are once, few and many counts, or a class for expanded clones, and some rows have none.

cdr3_aa: CASSAGNQPQHF
cdr3_nt: TGTGCCAGCAGTGCGGGGAATCAGCCCCAGCATTTT
d_call: .
j_call: TRBJ1-5
v_call: TRBV6-1
clone_size: .

cdr3_aa: CASSTGQGYEQYF
cdr3_nt: TGTGCCAGCAGTACAGGACAGGGCTACGAGCAGTACTTC
d_call: TRBD1
j_call: TRBJ2-7
v_call: TRBV27
clone_size: .

cdr3_aa: CASSLGRQGYEQYF
cdr3_nt: TGTGCCAGCAGCTTAGGACGACAGGGATACGAGCAGTACTTC
d_call: TRBD1
j_call: TRBJ2-7
v_call: TRBV7-2
clone_size: .

cdr3_aa: CASSPRGAGYEQYF
cdr3_nt: TGTGCCAGCAGCCCCAGGGGGGCGGGGTACGAGCAGTACTTC
d_call: .
j_call: TRBJ2-7
v_call: TRBV6-5
clone_size: .

cdr3_aa: CASSFGPGGANTGELFF
cdr3_nt: TGTGCCAGCAGCTTCGGCCCCGGGGGGGCGAACACCGGGGAGCTGTTTTTT
d_call: TRBD2
j_call: TRBJ2-2
v_call: TRBV7-9
clone_size: .

cdr3_aa: CASSSGTSGVPQYF
cdr3_nt: TGCGCCAGCAGCTCTGGGACTAGCGGGGTGCCGCAGTATTTT
d_call: TRBD2
j_call: TRBJ2-3
v_call: TRBV5-1
clone_size: .

cdr3_aa: CATHSGTEAFF
cdr3_nt: TGTGCCACCCATTCGGGGACTGAAGCTTTCTTT
d_call: .
j_call: TRBJ1-1
v_call: TRBV10-3
clone_size: .

cdr3_aa: CASTQGLAGRETQYF
cdr3_nt: TGTGCCAGCACCCAGGGGCTAGCGGGGCGAGAGACCCAGTACTTC
d_call: TRBD2
j_call: TRBJ2-5
v_call: TRBV5-4
clone_size: .

cdr3_aa: CASSLPTGGAVTGELFF
cdr3_nt: TGTGCCAGCAGCTTGCCAACGGGGGGGGCCGTCACCGGGGAGCTGTTTTTT
d_call: TRBD2
j_call: TRBJ2-2
v_call: TRBV5-6
clone_size: .

cdr3_aa: CASSLVQLKLSPLHF
cdr3_nt: TGTGCCAGCAGCTTAGTACAGTTAAAACTTTCACCCCTCCACTTT
d_call: .
j_call: TRBJ1-6
v_call: TRBV11-2
clone_size: once

cdr3_aa: CASSPRGIRSYEQYF
cdr3_nt: TGTGCCAGCAGTCCCCGCGGGATTAGATCCTACGAGCAGTACTTC
d_call: .
j_call: TRBJ2-7
v_call: TRBV28
clone_size: .

cdr3_aa: CASSQVSANYGYTF
cdr3_nt: TGCGCCAGCAGCCAAGTGTCCGCTAACTATGGCTACACCTTC
d_call: .
j_call: TRBJ1-2
v_call: TRBV4-1
clone_size: .

cdr3_aa: CASSALLTGGASEAFF
cdr3_nt: TGTGCCAGCAGCGCATTACTTACAGGGGGCGCTTCTGAAGCTTTCTTT
d_call: TRBD1
j_call: TRBJ1-1
v_call: TRBV9
clone_size: .

cdr3_aa: CASSSLAGRDYGYTF
cdr3_nt: TGCGCCAGCAGCTCCCTTGCAGGGAGGGACTATGGCTACACCTTC
d_call: .
j_call: TRBJ1-2
v_call: TRBV5-1
clone_size: .

cdr3_aa: CASSLVGTGVGEQYF
cdr3_nt: TGTGCCAGCAGCTTAGTTGGGACAGGGGTGGGGGAGCAGTACTTC
d_call: TRBD1
j_call: TRBJ2-7
v_call: TRBV7-6
clone_size: .

cdr3_aa: CASSLQALNEKLFF
cdr3_nt: TGTGCCAGCAGCTTACAGGCTCTTAATGAAAAACTGTTTTTT
d_call: .
j_call: TRBJ1-4
v_call: TRBV11-2
clone_size: .

cdr3_aa: CASSLPSRRDYGYTF
cdr3_nt: TGTGCCAGTAGTTTACCCTCTAGGCGTGACTATGGCTACACCTTC
d_call: .
j_call: TRBJ1-2
v_call: TRBV19
clone_size: .

cdr3_aa: CSAEYQETQYF
cdr3_nt: TGCAGTGCTGAGTACCAAGAGACCCAGTACTTC
d_call: .
j_call: TRBJ2-5
v_call: TRBV20-1
clone_size: .

cdr3_aa: CASSWGQGGYTF
cdr3_nt: TGTGCCAGCAGTTGGGGACAGGGTGGCTACACCTTC
d_call: TRBD1
j_call: TRBJ1-2
v_call: TRBV6-1
clone_size: .

cdr3_aa: CASSLLGQAKNTQYF
cdr3_nt: TGTGCCAGCAGTCTCTTGGGACAGGCCAAAAATACGCAGTATTTT
d_call: TRBD1
j_call: TRBJ2-3
v_call: TRBV27
clone_size: few

cdr3_aa: CASSYGQGLSYTF
cdr3_nt: TGTGCCAGCAGTTACGGACAGGGGTTAAGCTACACCTTC
d_call: TRBD1
j_call: TRBJ1-2
v_call: TRBV25-1
clone_size: .

cdr3_aa: CASSPTGNLNSPLHF
cdr3_nt: TGTGCCAGCAGTCCAACAGGGAACTTAAATTCACCCCTCCACTTT
d_call: .
j_call: TRBJ1-6
v_call: TRBV27
clone_size: .

cdr3_aa: CASSQDLAGLYEQYF
cdr3_nt: TGCGCCAGCAGCCAAGATCTGGCAGGGTTATACGAGCAGTACTTC
d_call: .
j_call: TRBJ2-7
v_call: TRBV4-3
clone_size: once

cdr3_aa: CASSARRDSYEQYF
cdr3_nt: TGTGCCAGCAGCGCCCGGCGGGACAGCTACGAGCAGTACTTC
d_call: .
j_call: TRBJ2-7
v_call: TRBV7-9
clone_size: .

cdr3_aa: CASSLVTFEETQYF
cdr3_nt: TGTGCCAGCAGCTTGGTAACATTCGAAGAGACCCAGTACTTC
d_call: .
j_call: TRBJ2-5
v_call: TRBV5-6
clone_size: .

cdr3_aa: CASANIRGRNTGELFF
cdr3_nt: TGTGCCAGCGCCAATATTAGGGGCAGGAACACCGGGGAGCTGTTTTTT
d_call: .
j_call: TRBJ2-2
v_call: TRBV11-2
clone_size: once

cdr3_aa: CASRPGQDTDTQYF
cdr3_nt: TGCGCCAGCAGGCCGGGACAAGACACAGATACGCAGTATTTT
d_call: .
j_call: TRBJ2-3
v_call: TRBV10-1
clone_size: .

cdr3_aa: CASSLEAEAFF
cdr3_nt: TGTGCCAGCAGCTTGGAGGCTGAAGCTTTCTTT
d_call: .
j_call: TRBJ1-1
v_call: TRBV13
clone_size: .

cdr3_aa: CASSRANEQFF
cdr3_nt: TGTGCCAGTTCAAGAGCCAATGAGCAGTTCTTC
d_call: .
j_call: TRBJ2-1
v_call: TRBV7-2
clone_size: .

cdr3_aa: CASSWSTGGTEAFF
cdr3_nt: TGTGCCAGCAGCTGGTCCACAGGGGGCACTGAAGCTTTCTTT
d_call: TRBD1
j_call: TRBJ1-1
v_call: TRBV7-2
clone_size: .

cdr3_aa: CASSPRDRPYEQYF
cdr3_nt: TGTGCCAGCAGCCCCCGGGACAGACCTTACGAGCAGTACTTC
d_call: TRBD1
j_call: TRBJ2-7
v_call: TRBV5-4
clone_size: few

cdr3_aa: CASSQDPSSYNSPLHF
cdr3_nt: TGCGCCAGCAGCCAAGACCCCAGCTCCTATAATTCACCCCTCCACTTT
d_call: .
j_call: TRBJ1-6
v_call: TRBV4-3
clone_size: .

cdr3_aa: CASSAGLPRTGGVGNTIYF
cdr3_nt: TGTGCCAGCAGCGCCGGCCTGCCCCGGACAGGGGGAGTGGGAAACACCATATATTTT
d_call: TRBD1
j_call: TRBJ1-3
v_call: TRBV9
clone_size: .

cdr3_aa: CASSAGQGAYGYTF
cdr3_nt: TGTGCCAGCAGCGCGGGACAGGGGGCCTATGGCTACACCTTC
d_call: TRBD1
j_call: TRBJ1-2
v_call: TRBV7-2
clone_size: .

cdr3_aa: CASSFWGGNSYEQYF
cdr3_nt: TGTGCCAGCAGCTTCTGGGGGGGTAACTCCTACGAGCAGTACTTC
d_call: TRBD2
j_call: TRBJ2-7
v_call: TRBV7-8
clone_size: .

cdr3_aa: CASSDPPGGGEETQYF
cdr3_nt: TGTGCCAGCAGTGATCCCCCCGGCGGGGGGGAAGAGACCCAGTACTTC
d_call: TRBD2
j_call: TRBJ2-5
v_call: TRBV25-1
clone_size: .

cdr3_aa: CASGGSYGYTF
cdr3_nt: TGTGCCAGCGGGGGGAGCTATGGCTACACCTTC
d_call: .
j_call: TRBJ1-2
v_call: TRBV28
clone_size: .